The T cell receptor (beta chain) described here comes from a study of blood T cell repertoires in COVID-19. This clone occurred a few times. The CDR3 extends over 13 amino acids. Germline CDR1 is GTSNPN and CDR2 is SVGIG (reference sequence). Trimming cost V 0 bases and J 6 bases; bases outside gene matches: 3. Seattle patient enrollment occurred during active infection, with longitudinal follow-up thereafter. Original processing notes: The authors estimated nucleated cell counts from reference gene primer amplification. Produced via immunoSEQ multiplex PCR; TCRdb's table is partial and in-frame only. V and J calls plus clone size are reproduced from that table; the DNA served to infer D and trimming. Counted here are fewer than 250,000 clones, 82% occurring once; the ten biggest clones make up approximately 7.8%.

The clonotype originates from a woman aged 60-75 years with COVID-19, enrolled during active disease. The chain has TRBV30 and TRBJ2-3; 7 positions agree with TRBD2. Sequences were obtained from peripheral blood. The CDR3 spells CAWSVGGSDTQYF. CDR3 coding DNA: TGTGCCTGGAGTGTGGGCGGGAGTGATACGCAGTATTTT. The whole variable domain, remainder taken from reference TRBV30 and TRBJ2-3, is SQTIHQWPATLVQPVGSPLSLECTVEGTSNPNLYWYRQAAGRGLQLLFYSVGIGQISSEVPQNLSASRPQDRQFILSSKKLLLSDSGFYLCAWSVGGSDTQYFGPGTRLTVL.